Listed below are T cell receptor beta chains from one sample, sequenced in a study of shared clonotypes between healthy human individuals. The table came from immunoSEQ multiplex PCR; TCRdb's copy has only in-frame clones and leaves some out. The top ten clones hold 0.13% of a sample with approximately 2.4 million clones, approximately 94% of them seen once. The material sequenced was naive CD4+ T cells sorted from blood. These receptors were obtained from a young man in good health. Each CDR3 is given with its conserved first and last residue. The D gene is left open where the match is weak. Some rows have no size entry. The others give once, few or many, or a class for an expanded clone.

j_call	clone_size	d_call	v_call	cdr3_nt	cdr3_aa
TRBJ2-1	once	TRBD1	TRBV6-6	TGTGCCAGCAGCCCCGGGACAGGGGACTCCTACAATGAGCAGTTCTTC	CASSPGTGDSYNEQFF
TRBJ2-3	.	TRBD2	TRBV10-3	TGTGCCATCAGTCCCACGGGACTAGCAACAGATACGCAGTATTTT	CAISPTGLATDTQYF
TRBJ2-1	.	TRBD1	TRBV6-6	TGTGCCAGCAGTTTTGGACAGGGGGGGTACAATGAGCAGTTCTTC	CASSFGQGGYNEQFF
TRBJ1-2	.	.	TRBV5-4	TGTGCCAGCAGCCGCTGGGTAGATGGGGCCTATGGCTACACCTTC	CASSRWVDGAYGYTF
TRBJ1-5	.	.	TRBV7-2	TGTGCCAGCAGCGAAGGATCGGCGCCAATCAAGCATTTT	CASSEGSAPIKHF
TRBJ2-7	.	.	TRBV15	TGTGCCACCAGCCCCATCCCCCGGGATCCCCCCTTAGAGCAGTACTTC	CATSPIPRDPPLEQYF
TRBJ2-3	.	.	TRBV7-9	TGTGCCAGCGGCTACCGACGCCTCGCCACAGATACGCAGTATTTT	CASGYRRLATDTQYF
TRBJ1-1	.	.	TRBV29-1	TGCAGCGTTGAGAGGATTATGAACACTGAAGCTTTCTTT	CSVERIMNTEAFF
TRBJ2-7	.	.	TRBV30	TGTGCCTGGAGTGTCAGCGGCAAGTCCTACGAGCAGTACTTC	CAWSVSGKSYEQYF
TRBJ1-2	.	TRBD1	TRBV4-1	TGCGCCAGCAGCCAAGGAGACAGGGCCGTGGGCTACACCTTC	CASSQGDRAVGYTF
TRBJ1-4	.	TRBD1	TRBV19	TGTGCCAGTAGTATTCGGGCAGGGGGGACTGAAAAACTGTTTTTT	CASSIRAGGTEKLFF
TRBJ2-5	.	.	TRBV28	TGTGCCAGCAGTTTTTTCAGGAGTGGGGAGACCCAGTACTTC	CASSFFRSGETQYF
TRBJ2-7	.	.	TRBV4-3	TGCGCCAGCAGCCAAGACAACAGGGGGGGCGAGCAGTACTTC	CASSQDNRGGEQYF
TRBJ1-5	.	.	TRBV6-5	TGTGCCAGCAGTCCCCCCGGAGGGGGGCCCCAGCATTTT	CASSPPGGGPQHF
TRBJ1-2	.	TRBD1	TRBV4-1	TGCGCCAGCAGCCAAGCGGACAGGTTCGATGGCTACACCTTC	CASSQADRFDGYTF
TRBJ2-2	.	TRBD2	TRBV11-2	TGTGCCAGCAGCTCACTTCGACTAGCAGATTACACCGGGGAGCTGTTTTTT	CASSSLRLADYTGELFF
TRBJ1-1	.	TRBD1	TRBV29-1	TGCAGCGGCGGAACAGGGGGCGCCGGCACTGAAGCTTTCTTT	CSGGTGGAGTEAFF
TRBJ1-4	.	.	TRBV12-2	TGTGCAAGTCGCCCACCGACAATTACCCACCTAAAACTGTTTTTT	CASRPPTITHLKLFF
TRBJ2-1	.	TRBD2	TRBV9	TGTGCCAGCAGCTATCGGACTAGCGGAAACAATGAGCAGTTCTTC	CASSYRTSGNNEQFF
TRBJ1-6	.	TRBD1	TRBV30	TGTGCCTGGAGGGCAGACAGGGGGCTTTCACCCCTCCACTTT	CAWRADRGLSPLHF
TRBJ1-1	.	TRBD1	TRBV6-6	TGTGCCAGCAGTTACTCGCCCGGGACAGGGCGCACTGAAGCTTTCTTT	CASSYSPGTGRTEAFF
TRBJ1-5	.	.	TRBV7-8	TGTGCCAGCAGCTTTGGGGTCTCTCAGCCCCAGCATTTT	CASSFGVSQPQHF